This T cell receptor (beta chain) stems from a study of spatial heterogeneity in lung cancer. General study findings and limits: The appearance of ubiquitous expanded tumor TCRs in blood was greater at resection than follow-up.

This clonotype is medium-sized within its sample. Its antigen is not identified. Each CDR3 protein gets one entry after TCRdb re-called the 5' RACE reads with MiXCR. This repertoire shows about 9,000 distinct CDR3 sequences, roughly 4.3% found once; its top ten account for approximately 30%. Time point given: sample taken at primary tumor resection. A total of roughly 72 untreated early-stage non-small cell lung cancer patients served as donors. Researchers sequenced whole RNA taken from tumor, nontumor lung or frozen PBMC without sorting. V was trimmed by 6 bases and J by 3 bases, leaving 15 bases between them. The germline V gene encodes CDR1 MDHEN and CDR2 SYDVKM. The CDR3 runs 14 residues.

The chain uses TRBV28 and TRBJ2-7, with D possibly being TRBD2 (6 bases). This receptor was obtained from a male donor with early-stage non-small cell lung cancer. Sequencing was performed on PBMCs, taken at surgery. The CDR3 spells CASSSIGGIYEQYV. The CDR3 DNA sequence: TGTGCCAGCAGCTCCATCGGAGGGATCTACGAGCAGTACGTC.